This entry lists 17 T cell receptor beta chains sequenced from one sample in a study of T-cell reconstitution after alpha-beta-depleted transplantation in children. It was with unique molecular identifiers that the TCRbeta library was prepared. Each CDR3 protein is one row after TCRdb ran MiXCR on the PCR reads. Among hundreds of thousands of distinct CDR3 sequences listed, more than 20% were seen once. This sample comprised PBMCs, mostly from graft donor cells, obtained 360 days after TCRalphabeta/CD19-depleted stem cell transplant. All receptors come from a boy in the first two years of life who had a stem cell transplant for acute myeloid leukemia, so the T cells may come from the graft donor.

This clonotype has just a few counts. The rearrangement uses TRBV6-5 and TRBJ1-1, with 7 bases that match TRBD1. The junction had 3 bases not matched to a gene; V was cut back by 2 bases and J by 0 bases. CDR1 is MNHEY and CDR2 is SVGAGI in the germline V gene. The CDR3 has 15 residues. Here the CDR3 reads CASSYLDRMNTEAFF. CDR3 DNA sequence: TGTGCCAGCAGTTACCTGGACAGGATGAACACTGAAGCTTTCTTT.

The chain joins TRBV20-1 to TRBJ2-2; TRBD2 matches at 13 bases. Looked up from germline, CDR1 is DFQATT and CDR2 is SNEGSKA (reference sequence). The CDR3 runs to 15 residues. V lost 7 bases and J lost 0; bases outside the gene matches: 2. CDR3 nucleotide sequence: TGCAGTGAGACTAGCGGGGGGCCGAACACCGGGGAGCTGTTTTTT. This sequence encodes CSETSGGPNTGELFF.

This clonotype was seen more than once but under ten times. V is TRBV20-1 and J is TRBJ2-7; D is uncertain. Trimming stripped 4 bases from V and 0 bases from J, with 7 bases between. The CDR3 extends over 12 amino acids. CDR1 DFQATT and CDR2 SNEGSKA come from the germline V gene (reference sequence). The CDR3 coding sequence is TGCAGTGCTAAGGGTTCCTCCTACGAGCAGTACTTC. Translating it yields CSAKGSSYEQYF.

This clonotype was counted many times. The genes are TRBV20-1 and TRBJ2-7, with 9 bases lining up with TRBD1. This CDR3 contains 14 residues. Germline trimming cut 4 bases from V and 6 bases from J; bases unmatched to any gene: 10. CDR1 DFQATT and CDR2 SNEGSKA come from the germline V gene (reference sequence). Here the CDR3 DNA reads TGCAGTGCTAAGCCACAGGGGGCACGACGCGAGCAGTACGTC. Amino acids: CSAKPQGARREQYV.

This clonotype was counted many times. The V gene is TRBV5-1, the J gene TRBJ2-6; TRBD1 might be the D (6 bases). V lost 0 bases and J 0 bases, leaving 7 bases between the germline ends. Germline V gene data show CDR1 as SGHRS and CDR2 as YFSETQ. CDR3 size: 16 residues. As DNA, the CDR3 is TGCGCCAGCAGCTTGGGGGACAACTCTGGGGCCAACGTCCTGACTTTC. This translates into CASSLGDNSGANVLTF.

This clonotype was detected ten times or more. The chain joins TRBV24-1 to TRBJ2-1; the D call may be TRBD1 or TRBD2 (5 bases each). V shed 1 base and J shed 5 bases, with 11 bases lying between them. CDR3 length equals 15 residues. The germline V gene has CDR1 KGHDR and CDR2 SFDVKD. CDR3 loop: CATSDFGTQNNEQFF. The CDR3 region has the DNA TGTGCCACCAGTGATTTTGGGACCCAAAACAATGAGCAGTTCTTC.

The J gene is TRBJ2-7, the V gene TRBV6-1; unclear D gene. From germline, CDR1 is MNHNS and CDR2 SASEGT. V lost 5 bases and J lost 8, with 19 bases in between. This CDR3 has 14 amino acids. The CDR3 DNA reads as TGTGCCAGCAGTCCAGGTTCCACCCCTCTAAAGCAGTACTTC. It codes for CASSPGSTPLKQYF.

This clonotype occurred many times. This chain joins TRBV29-1 and TRBJ2-5, with D perhaps TRBD1 (5 bases). Germline-derived CDR1 and CDR2 are SQVTM and ANQGSEA. The CDR3 covers 13 residues. The V end lost 3 bases, the J end lost 4 bases, and 12 bases lay between the germline ends. CDR3 residues: CSVDLGAGETQYF. CDR3 sequence (DNA): TGCAGCGTTGATCTTGGGGCTGGAGAGACCCAGTACTTC.

This clonotype was found a few times. The V and J genes are TRBV10-3 and TRBJ1-6, with D hard to call. CDR1 is ENHRY, CDR2 SYGVKD, per germline. The V gene lost 5 bases and the J gene lost 5 bases, with 13 bases spanning the gap. CDR3 length: 15 residues. This CDR3 reads CAISPADSNNSPLHF. CDR3 in DNA: TGTGCCATCAGTCCTGCCGACTCGAATAATTCACCCCTCCACTTT.

This clonotype was counted once. A read error is possible here, since a much larger clone lies one base away. The chain carries TRBV29-1 and TRBJ1-1, with D uncertain. Trimming left V 7 bases short and J 2 bases short, with 11 bases between. The CDR3 is 12 amino acids. Germline V gene data show CDR1 as SQVTM and CDR2 as ANQGSEA. As DNA, the CDR3 is TGCAGCGCCCAAATGATCAACACTGAAGCTTTCTTT. Protein sequence: CSAQMINTEAFF.

The chain couples TRBV2 to TRBJ2-5; no reliable D call. The length of the CDR3 is 14 residues. CDR1 SNHLY and CDR2 FYNNEI come from the germline V gene. Trimming took 5 bases from V and 3 from J, leaving 13 bases between them. The CDR3 region is CASSRSLPEETQYF. The CDR3 DNA reads TGTGCCAGCAGTAGAAGCCTCCCGGAAGAGACCCAGTACTTC.

The rearrangement joins TRBV6-5 to TRBJ2-7, with no clear D. V was pared by 2 bases and J by 3 bases, with 11 bases between. Per the germline V gene, CDR1 is MNHEY and CDR2 is SVGAGI. CDR3 length: 14 residues. CDR3 coding DNA: TGTGCCAGCAGTTACCGGTCCAGTAGCTACGAGCAGTACTTC. As protein: CASSYRSSSYEQYF.

This clonotype was seen only a few times. The chain is built from TRBV12-3 or TRBV12-4 and TRBJ2-1, with TRBD2 identical over 10 bases. V was pared by 6 bases and J by 7 bases, with 9 bases of the junction left unmatched. The CDR3 is 15 residues long. This chain's CDR3 is CASRGLAGVENEQFF. The CDR3, as DNA: TGTGCCAGCAGAGGGCTAGCGGGGGTGGAAAATGAGCAGTTCTTC.

The chain couples TRBV11-3 to TRBJ1-3; D ambiguous. The length of the CDR3 is 11 residues. V lost 2 bases and J lost 7, with 3 bases in between. Germline loops: CDR1 SGHNT, CDR2 YENEEA. The CDR3 bases are TGTGCCAGCAGCTTATCCAACACCATATATTTT. It encodes CASSLSNTIYF.

This clonotype was detected a few times. The V gene is TRBV29-1, the J gene TRBJ2-2, with 10 bases that match TRBD1. From germline, CDR1 is SQVTM and CDR2 ANQGSEA. The CDR3 is made up of 15 amino acids. The J segment lost 3 bases and the V segment lost 2 bases, leaving 3 bases of the junction unmatched. DNA of the CDR3: TGCAGCGTTGAAAGAGACAGGGGGCACACCGGGGAGCTGTTTTTT. It translates to CSVERDRGHTGELFF.

The CDR3 spells CASSLGNRGSWVVPYEQYF. CDR3 DNA sequence: TGTGCCAGCAGCCTGGGGAACCGGGGAAGTTGGGTCGTCCCCTACGAGCAGTACTTC. V is TRBV11-2 and J is TRBJ2-7; maybe TRBD2 (5 bases). The CDR3 loop spans 19 amino acids. Germline-derived CDR1 and CDR2 are SGHAT and FQNNGV. The V end was cut by 5 bases, the J end by 2 bases, with 28 bases between.

V gene TRBV15 combines with J gene TRBJ2-4; tentative D call: TRBD2 (5 bases). The CDR3 is made up of 15 amino acids. Germline V gene lookup returns CDR1 LNHNV and CDR2 YYDKDF (reference sequence). With 0 bases removed from V and 5 bases from J, the gap between germline ends came to 11 bases. The DNA of the CDR3 is TGTGCCACCAGCAGAGACCGGACGGAGGAAAACATTCAGTACTTC. Amino acid sequence: CATSRDRTEENIQYF.